This TCR beta chain comes out of a study of blood T cell repertoires in COVID-19. Study-level background: Material from acute and convalescent COVID-19 was sourced from the United States, Italy and Spain. In each case, the material was cDNA or gDNA derived from T cells, B-cell-depleted T cells, or PBMCs.

In the source study's methods: Researchers report that nucleated cell counts were estimated from reference gene primer amplification. The table came from immunoSEQ multiplex PCR; TCRdb's copy has only in-frame clones and leaves some out. The V and J calls and the clone size are those of that table, but D and trimming were determined from the DNA. This repertoire shows about 110,000 clones, roughly two thirds found once; its top ten account for 0.9%. The V gene end was trimmed by 5 bases and the J gene end by 8 bases; junction bases not matched to a gene: 7. Germline V gene lookup returns CDR1 SGHVS and CDR2 FQNEAQ. The CDR3 sequence is 14 residues long.

The source of this sequence is a human donor with acute or convalescent COVID-19. The donor label of this sample is uncertain. Source material: peripheral blood. The chain couples TRBV7-8 to TRBJ2-2; 8 bases fit TRBD1. CDR3 sequence (DNA): TGTGCCAGCAGCCTGGACAGGGTAGGAGGGGAGCTGTTTTTT. Translated: CASSLDRVGGELFF.